What follows are 6 T cell receptor beta chains derived from one specimen sequenced in a study of CD8 T cells in ankylosing spondylitis. Overall study findings and caveats: Typical of ankylosing spondylitis blood, it appeared, was a TCR beta motif of fewer than ten highly homologous variants.

MiXCR was run by TCRdb on the 5' RACE reads, yielding one entry per CDR3 protein. Among about 90,000 distinct CDR3 sequences listed, more than 8.5% were seen once. The antigens of these receptors remain unknown. Sequenced material: blood, either unsorted or a sorted T cell fraction (not recorded which). The receptors here all came from a male donor with ankylosing spondylitis.

The chain uses TRBV15 and TRBJ1-6; 7 positions match TRBD1. This CDR3 spans 12 amino acids. Germline loops: CDR1 LNHNV, CDR2 YYDKDF (reference sequence). V gave up 3 bases and J gave up 14 bases; unmatched junction bases: 4. CDR3 in DNA: TGTGCCACCAGCAGCCGGACAGGAACCCTCCACTTT. The encoded protein is CATSSRTGTLHF.

This clonotype was seen a few times. This chain links TRBV27 with TRBJ2-1, with a weak D call TRBD1 (6 bases). V was pared by 1 base and J by 8 bases, with 9 bases between. From germline, CDR1 is MNHEY and CDR2 SMNVEV (reference sequence). CDR3 length equals 13 residues. CDR3: CASSLLGAHEQFF. CDR3 nucleotide sequence: TGTGCCAGCAGTTTATTGGGGGCCCATGAGCAGTTCTTC.

This clonotype was counted ten times or more. This chain links TRBV12-3 or TRBV12-4 with TRBJ1-1, with TRBD1 as a possible D gene (6 bases). Trimming left V 3 bases short and J 5 bases short, with 13 bases between. The CDR3 extends over 14 amino acids. CDR3 nucleotides: TGTGCCAGCAGTTTCGGGGGGGCAGAAACTGAAGCTTTCTTT. Residues: CASSFGGAETEAFF.

This clonotype occurred a few times. V is TRBV2 and J is TRBJ2-1; D possibly matches TRBD1 or TRBD2 (5 bases each). CDR1 is SNHLY, CDR2 FYNNEI, per germline. The CDR3 has 11 residues. V lost 8 bases, J lost 15 bases, and 17 bases lay in between. CDR3 nucleotide sequence: TGTGCCAGCGAAGTTGGGACGGAATCGTTCTTC. This gives the protein CASEVGTESFF.

This clonotype was detected ten times or more. V and J are TRBV10-3 and TRBJ2-3, with TRBD2 matching over 8 bases. This CDR3 is built from 13 residues. Germline CDR1 and CDR2: ENHRY and SYGVKD. The V gene end was trimmed by 7 bases and the J gene end by 4 bases; junction bases not matched to a gene: 4. CDR3 sequence: CAINPGGADTQYF. The DNA for the CDR3 is TGTGCCATCAATCCGGGAGGGGCAGATACGCAGTATTTT.

The CDR3 coding sequence is TGTGCCAGCAGCTTAGACAGCTATGAAGCTTTCTTT. It translates to CASSLDSYEAFF. The chain combines TRBV7-9 with TRBJ1-1, with D hard to call. Trimming took off 1 base at V and 7 bases at J, with 7 bases between the two ends. Germline assignment: CDR1 SEHNR and CDR2 FQNEAQ (reference sequence). The CDR3 covers 12 residues.